Listed below are T cell receptor beta chains from one sample, sequenced in a study of identical twins. Via MiXCR, TCRdb re-called the 5' RACE reads, giving one row per CDR3 protein. The table records 1.5 million to 2 million distinct CDR3 sequences, around 29% of them present only once. Material for sequencing was cord blood. The receptor set was obtained from a newborn girl in good health. Each CDR3 is given with its conserved first and last residue. A D gene is named only where the DNA matches it firmly. Expanded clones get a size class; other rows say once, few or many, or leave the size out.

j_call | clone_size | d_call | v_call | cdr3_length | cdr3_nt | cdr3_aa
TRBJ2-7 | . | TRBD2 | TRBV10-3 | 17 | TGTGCCATCAGTGAGTCGATGGGACTAGCGGGAGCCTACGAGCAGTACTTC | CAISESMGLAGAYEQYF
TRBJ1-2 | few | . | TRBV11-2 | 14 | TGTGCCAGCAGCAGGGGTTCAGGAACCTATGGCTACACCTTC | CASSRGSGTYGYTF
TRBJ1-2 | many | TRBD1 | TRBV7-2 | 13 | TGTGCCAGCAGCTTACAGGGGGCGCTTGGCTACACCTTC | CASSLQGALGYTF
TRBJ2-4 | few | TRBD2 | TRBV7-2 | 19 | TGTGCCAGCAGCCCGAAGTCCGGGGCTAGCGGACTAGCCAAAAACATTCAGTACTTC | CASSPKSGASGLAKNIQYF
TRBJ1-6 | . | . | TRBV25-1 | 15 | TGTGCCAGCCGCCTGGACCGCTCCTATAATTCACCCCTCCACTTT | CASRLDRSYNSPLHF
TRBJ1-1 | . | TRBD1 | TRBV7-9 | 20 | TGTGCCAGCAGCTTAGTTGTGTGGGACAGTGGACCGTTGTTGAACACTGAAGCTTTCTTT | CASSLVVWDSGPLLNTEAFF
TRBJ1-5 | . | . | TRBV28 | 13 | TGTGCCACCATGAGGACAGGCAATCAGCCCCAGCATTTT | CATMRTGNQPQHF
TRBJ2-1 | few | . | TRBV20-1 | 14 | TGCAGTGCTAGTATCTTAGCGGAGGCCCATGAGCAGTTCTTC | CSASILAEAHEQFF
TRBJ1-3 | . | TRBD1 | TRBV6-1 | 14 | TGTGCCAGCAAGACAGGGAACCCTGGAAACACCATATATTTT | CASKTGNPGNTIYF
TRBJ1-1 | . | TRBD1 | TRBV27 | 13 | TGTGCCAGCAAACCGGGACAGGGGACTGAAGCTTTCTTT | CASKPGQGTEAFF
TRBJ2-1 | . | . | TRBV21-1 | 15 | TGTGCCAGCAGCAAACCAGGGGTAGCCTACAATGAGCAGTTCTTC | CASSKPGVAYNEQFF
TRBJ1-4 | few | . | TRBV12-3/TRBV12-4 | 17 | TGTGCCAGCAGCCCCCTACAGGGCAGATTCGCTAATGAAAAACTGTTTTTT | CASSPLQGRFANEKLFF
TRBJ2-7 | many | TRBD1 | TRBV7-2 | 14 | TGTGCCAGCAGCTTAGAACAGGGGGCCTACGAGCAGTACTTC | CASSLEQGAYEQYF
TRBJ2-1 | few | . | TRBV4-1 | 14 | TGCGCCAGCAGCCTTGTACAGTCCTACAATGAGCAGTTCTTC | CASSLVQSYNEQFF
TRBJ2-1 | many | . | TRBV5-5 | 13 | TGTGCCAGCAGCTTGTTGCAGGGCAATGAGCAGTTCTTC | CASSLLQGNEQFF
TRBJ1-1 | . | . | TRBV21-1 | 18 | TGTGCCAGCAGCAAAGATTCGGGCAGGGGGCGTAGGAGCACTGAAGCTTTCTTT | CASSKDSGRGRRSTEAFF
TRBJ2-7 | . | . | TRBV7-9 | 14 | TGTACCAGCACCCCGGGACTTCCATACTACGAGCAGTACTTC | CTSTPGLPYYEQYF
TRBJ1-2 | few | . | TRBV20-1 | 12 | TGCAGTGCTAGTCGAGCCCCCTATGGCTACACCTTC | CSASRAPYGYTF
TRBJ2-1 | . | TRBD2 | TRBV7-6 | 19 | TGTGCCAGCAGCCTACTTACCCGGCCTAGCGGGAGTCTATACAATGAGCAGTTCTTC | CASSLLTRPSGSLYNEQFF
TRBJ2-7 | . | TRBD2 | TRBV10-3 | 14 | TGTGCCATCAGTGGGGCGGGAGTTGGGGGCGAGCAGTACTTC | CAISGAGVGGEQYF
TRBJ2-3 | . | . | TRBV15 | 14 | TGTGCCACCAGCAGAGATTGGGGCACAGATACGCAGTATTTT | CATSRDWGTDTQYF
TRBJ1-5 | few | . | TRBV4-2 | 15 | TGTGCCAGCAGCCAAGAGGGGGGTGGCAATCAGCCCCAGCATTTT | CASSQEGGGNQPQHF
TRBJ2-7 | . | TRBD2 | TRBV2 | 15 | TGTGCCAGCAGAAACCGACTAGCCCCCTCCTACGAGCAGTACTTC | CASRNRLAPSYEQYF
TRBJ2-7 | . | . | TRBV20-1 | 17 | TGCAGTGCTAGAGCTATAGGTAGTGGACGCTTCTCCTACGAGCAGTACTTC | CSARAIGSGRFSYEQYF
TRBJ2-4 | few | TRBD1 | TRBV28 | 16 | TGTGCCAGCAGTTTATGGGACAGGCTAGCCAAAAACATTCAGTACTTC | CASSLWDRLAKNIQYF
TRBJ2-5 | few | TRBD2 | TRBV12-3/TRBV12-4 | 15 | TGTGCCAGCAGTTTAGTGATTAGCGGGGGGGGTGAGCAGTACTTC | CASSLVISGGGEQYF